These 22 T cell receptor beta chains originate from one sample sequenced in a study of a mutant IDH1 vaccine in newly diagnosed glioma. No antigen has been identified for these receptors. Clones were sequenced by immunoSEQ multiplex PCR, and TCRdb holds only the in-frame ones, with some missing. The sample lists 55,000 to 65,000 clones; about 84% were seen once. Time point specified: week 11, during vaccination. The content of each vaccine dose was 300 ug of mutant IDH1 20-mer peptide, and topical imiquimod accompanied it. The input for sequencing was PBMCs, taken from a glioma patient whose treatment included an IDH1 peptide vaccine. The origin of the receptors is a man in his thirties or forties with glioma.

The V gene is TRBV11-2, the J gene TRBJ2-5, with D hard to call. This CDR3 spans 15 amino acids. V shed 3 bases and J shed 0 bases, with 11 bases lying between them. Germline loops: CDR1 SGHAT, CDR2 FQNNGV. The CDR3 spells CASSFSPGDQETQYF. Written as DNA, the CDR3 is TGTGCCAGCAGCTTCTCGCCGGGTGACCAAGAGACCCAGTACTTC.

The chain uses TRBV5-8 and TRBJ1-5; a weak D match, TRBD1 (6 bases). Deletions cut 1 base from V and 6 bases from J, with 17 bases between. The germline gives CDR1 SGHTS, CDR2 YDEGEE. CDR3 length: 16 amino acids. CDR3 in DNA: TGTGCCAGCAGCTTGTACTCAGGGCGAGGGGGTCAGCCCCAGCATTTT. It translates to CASSLYSGRGGQPQHF.

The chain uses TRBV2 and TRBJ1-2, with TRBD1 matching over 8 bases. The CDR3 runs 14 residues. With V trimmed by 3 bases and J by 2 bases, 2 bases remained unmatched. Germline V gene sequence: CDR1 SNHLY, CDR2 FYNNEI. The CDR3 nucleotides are TGTGCCAGCAGTGACCGGACAGGGAACTATGGCTACACCTTC. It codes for CASSDRTGNYGYTF.

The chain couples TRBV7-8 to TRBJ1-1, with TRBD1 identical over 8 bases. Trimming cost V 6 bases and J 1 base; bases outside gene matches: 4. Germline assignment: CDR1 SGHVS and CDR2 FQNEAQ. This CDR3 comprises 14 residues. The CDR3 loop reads CASSLQGGNTEAFF. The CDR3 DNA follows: TGTGCCAGCAGTTTACAGGGGGGGAACACTGAAGCTTTCTTT.

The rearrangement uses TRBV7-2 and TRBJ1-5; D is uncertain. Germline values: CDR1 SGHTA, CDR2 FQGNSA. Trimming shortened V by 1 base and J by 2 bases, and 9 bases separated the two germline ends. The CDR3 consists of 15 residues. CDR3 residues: CASSLVGKGNQPQHF. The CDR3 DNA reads TGTGCCAGCAGCTTAGTGGGGAAGGGCAATCAGCCCCAGCATTTT.

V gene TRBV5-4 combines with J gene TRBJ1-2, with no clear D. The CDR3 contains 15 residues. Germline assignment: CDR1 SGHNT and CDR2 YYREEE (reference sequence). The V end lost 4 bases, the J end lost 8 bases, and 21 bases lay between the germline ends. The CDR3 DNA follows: TGTGCCAGCAGCCGAACGGAAAGTTTTAGCCAGGGCTACACCTTC. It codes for CASSRTESFSQGYTF.

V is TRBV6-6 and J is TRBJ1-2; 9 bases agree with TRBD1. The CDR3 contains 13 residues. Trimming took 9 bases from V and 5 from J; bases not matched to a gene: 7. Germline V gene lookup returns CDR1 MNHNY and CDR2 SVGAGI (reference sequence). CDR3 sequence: CASLPGQGYGYTF. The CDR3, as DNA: TGTGCCAGTCTTCCGGGACAGGGTTATGGCTACACCTTC.

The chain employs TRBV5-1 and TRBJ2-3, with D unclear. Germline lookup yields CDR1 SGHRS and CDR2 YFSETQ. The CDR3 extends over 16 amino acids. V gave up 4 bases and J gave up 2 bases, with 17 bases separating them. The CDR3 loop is CASSLLGIGNTDTQYF. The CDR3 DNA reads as TGCGCCAGCAGCCTCTTGGGTATTGGAAACACAGATACGCAGTATTTT.

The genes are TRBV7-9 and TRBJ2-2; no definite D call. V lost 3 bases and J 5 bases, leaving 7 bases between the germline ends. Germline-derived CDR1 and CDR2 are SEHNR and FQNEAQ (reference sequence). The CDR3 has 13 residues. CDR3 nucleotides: TGTGCCAGCAGCTTTTTCGGGACCGGGGAGCTGTTTTTT. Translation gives CASSFFGTGELFF.

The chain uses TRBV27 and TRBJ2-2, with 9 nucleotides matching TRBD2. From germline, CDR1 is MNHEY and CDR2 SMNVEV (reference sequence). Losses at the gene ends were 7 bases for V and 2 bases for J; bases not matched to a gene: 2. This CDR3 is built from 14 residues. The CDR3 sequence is CASKAGGNTGELFF. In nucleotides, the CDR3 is TGTGCCAGCAAAGCGGGAGGAAACACCGGGGAGCTGTTTTTT.

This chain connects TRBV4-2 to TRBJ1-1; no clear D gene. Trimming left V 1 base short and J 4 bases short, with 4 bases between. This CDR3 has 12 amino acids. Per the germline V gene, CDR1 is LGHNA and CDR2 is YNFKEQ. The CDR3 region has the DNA TGTGCCAGCAGCCAAGGTATCACTGAAGCTTTCTTT. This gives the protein CASSQGITEAFF.

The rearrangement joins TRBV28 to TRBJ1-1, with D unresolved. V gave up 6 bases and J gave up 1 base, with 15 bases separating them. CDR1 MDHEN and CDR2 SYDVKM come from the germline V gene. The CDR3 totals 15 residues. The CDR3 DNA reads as TGTGCCAGCAGCCTTCTATTAGAATCGAACACTGAAGCTTTCTTT. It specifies CASSLLLESNTEAFF.

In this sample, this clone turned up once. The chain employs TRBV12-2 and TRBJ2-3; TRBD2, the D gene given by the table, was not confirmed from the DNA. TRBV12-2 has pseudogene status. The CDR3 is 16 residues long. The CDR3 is CASRITSGACTDTQYF. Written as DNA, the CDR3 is TGTGCAAGTCGGATTACTAGCGGGGCTTGCACAGATACGCAGTATTTT.

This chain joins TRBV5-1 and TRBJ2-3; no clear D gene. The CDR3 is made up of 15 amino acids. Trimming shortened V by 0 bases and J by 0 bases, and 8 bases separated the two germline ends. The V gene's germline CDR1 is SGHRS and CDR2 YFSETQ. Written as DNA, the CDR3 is TGCGCCAGCAGCTTGGCTTCTAGTAGCACAGATACGCAGTATTTT. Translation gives CASSLASSSTDTQYF.

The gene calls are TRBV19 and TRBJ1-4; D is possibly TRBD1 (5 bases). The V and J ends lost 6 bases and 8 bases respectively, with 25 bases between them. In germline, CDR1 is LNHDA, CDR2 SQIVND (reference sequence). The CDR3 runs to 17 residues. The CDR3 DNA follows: TGTGCCAGTAGGGGGGAACTAGGCTCGGCCGGAGGGGAAAAACTGTTTTTT. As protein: CASRGELGSAGGEKLFF.

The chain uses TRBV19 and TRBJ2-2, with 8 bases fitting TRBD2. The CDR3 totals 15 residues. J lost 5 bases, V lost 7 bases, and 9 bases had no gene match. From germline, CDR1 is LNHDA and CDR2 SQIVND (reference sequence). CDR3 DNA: TGTGCCAGTACTCCAAGCGGGGGCGTAACCGGGGAGCTGTTTTTT. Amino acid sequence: CASTPSGGVTGELFF.

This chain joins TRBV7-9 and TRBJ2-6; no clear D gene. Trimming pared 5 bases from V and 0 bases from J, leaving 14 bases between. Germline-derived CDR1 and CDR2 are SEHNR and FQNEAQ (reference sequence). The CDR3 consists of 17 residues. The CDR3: CASSTEFRLSGANVLTF. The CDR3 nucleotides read TGTGCCAGCAGCACTGAGTTCCGACTCTCTGGGGCCAACGTCCTGACTTTC.

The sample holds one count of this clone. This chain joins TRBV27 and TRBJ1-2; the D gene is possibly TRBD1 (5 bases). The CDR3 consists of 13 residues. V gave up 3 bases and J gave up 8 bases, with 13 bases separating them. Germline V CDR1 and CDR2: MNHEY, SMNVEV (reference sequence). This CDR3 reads CASSLGPWEGYTF. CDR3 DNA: TGTGCCAGCAGTTTGGGGCCTTGGGAGGGCTACACCTTC.

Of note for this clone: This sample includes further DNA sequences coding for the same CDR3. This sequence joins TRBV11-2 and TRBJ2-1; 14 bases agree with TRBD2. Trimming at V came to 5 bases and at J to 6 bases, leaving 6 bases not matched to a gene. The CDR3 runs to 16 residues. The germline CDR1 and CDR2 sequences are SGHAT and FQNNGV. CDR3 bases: TGTGCCAGCAGCCCCAGGGGACTAGCGGGAGCCAATGAGCAGTTCTTC. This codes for CASSPRGLAGANEQFF.

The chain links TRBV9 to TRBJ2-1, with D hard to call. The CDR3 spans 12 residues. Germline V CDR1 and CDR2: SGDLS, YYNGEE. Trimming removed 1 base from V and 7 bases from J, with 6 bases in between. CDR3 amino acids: CASSVSENEQFF. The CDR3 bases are TGTGCCAGCAGCGTATCAGAGAATGAGCAGTTCTTC.

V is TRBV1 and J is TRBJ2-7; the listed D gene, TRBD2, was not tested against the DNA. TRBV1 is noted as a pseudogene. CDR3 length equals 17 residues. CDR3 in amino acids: CTSSQDLKAGGPDEQYF. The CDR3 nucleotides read TGCACCAGCAGCCAAGATCTTAAAGCGGGAGGGCCTGATGAGCAGTACTTC.

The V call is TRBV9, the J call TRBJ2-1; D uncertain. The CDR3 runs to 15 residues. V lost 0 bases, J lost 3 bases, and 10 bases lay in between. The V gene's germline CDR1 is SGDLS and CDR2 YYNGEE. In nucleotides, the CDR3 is TGTGCCAGCAGCGTAGCAGGCCTTCTCTACAATGAGCAGTTCTTC. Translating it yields CASSVAGLLYNEQFF.